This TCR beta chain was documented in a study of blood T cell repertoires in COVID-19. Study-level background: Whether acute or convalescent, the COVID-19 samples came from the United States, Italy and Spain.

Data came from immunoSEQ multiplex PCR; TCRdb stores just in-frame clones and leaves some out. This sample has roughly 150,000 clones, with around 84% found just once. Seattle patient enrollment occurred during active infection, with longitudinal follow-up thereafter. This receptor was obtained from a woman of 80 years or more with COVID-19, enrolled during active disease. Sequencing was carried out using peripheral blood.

CDR3 sequence: CASSFGAGTSDEQFF. The DNA for the CDR3 is TGTGCCAGCAGCTTTGGCGCGGGCACCTCGGATGAGCAGTTCTTC. The gene calls are TRBV11-3 and TRBJ2-1; possibly TRBD2 for D (5 bases). The CDR3 consists of 15 residues. CDR1 and CDR2 (germline): SGHNT, YENEEA. V lost 3 bases to trimming and J lost 8 bases, with 17 bases between them.